This entry features one TCR beta chain sequence. No antigen is known for it. No per-base quality is available; no much larger clone lies one base away. Using the deep immunoSEQ assay, multiplex PCR amplified TCR CDR3 regions from genomic DNA. Extracted genomic DNA from each cell subset was spread evenly across all wells of several immunoSEQ 96-well plates, with each plate serving as a replicate. For sorted subsets, each replicate PCR was loaded with 200 ng genomic DNA, equivalent to about 33,000 T cell genomes. The purified libraries were quantified using a Qubit 3.0 fluorometer, sized with a Bioanalyzer 2100, and then quantified again using the KAPA Library Quantification kit. Every immunoSEQ 96-well plate was sequenced on a separate single-read 150-cycle Illumina NextSeq 550 flow cell. The authors processed their data as follows. The immunoSEQ output contained only junctional sequences without quality scores, so filtering could not match that applied to full-length reads. To assign V/J genes and CDR3, sequences were annotated against IMGT germline references using PyIR, a Python wrapper for IgBLAST v1.9. Reads were filtered out if the reads had weak V/J assignments (E-value above 1e-6), no CDR3, stop codons, out-of-frame junctions, or ambiguous translated residues. V3J clonotypes were defined as sequences sharing the same inferred V gene, J gene, and CDR3 amino acid sequence. Percentage overlap between repertoires was computed as shared unique clonotypes divided by the size of the smaller repertoire. RTK rarefaction, the Chao1 estimator, and Recon v2.1 estimates of unobserved clonotypes were used to assess repertoire richness. Generation probabilities were computed with OLGA for all TCRbeta clonotypes obtained by the gDNA method from several donors. This immuneACCESS table, as held by TCRdb, lists in-frame sequences with V and J called but not all clones. Of the missing ones, under half trace to an unresolved V gene in checked studies; the others have no known cause. The DNA gave D and trimming, while V, J and clone size come from that table. The sample profile shows over a million clones; 70% to 80% of them were found once. In total, the top ten clones hold approximately 0.5% of the sample.

Donors were healthy HIV-negative adults with no recently reported acute infections or vaccinations. Every donor was a Caucasian adult living in Nashville, Tennessee, USA. CD4+ T cells were enriched through magnetic negative selection, after which naive cells were positively selected on CD45RA and the remaining negative fraction served as the memory subset. Blood was collected by leukapheresis, and PBMCs were isolated by Ficoll-Histopaque density gradient centrifugation and then cryopreserved in liquid nitrogen vapor phase. Purity and quantity of every magnetically sorted T cell population were checked by analytical flow cytometry. Genomic DNA was isolated from every sorted fraction and measured by UV absorbance on a Nanodrop 2000c. In the germline V gene, CDR1 corresponds to SGHRS and CDR2 to YFSETQ. The CDR3 covers 17 residues, taking in both the cysteine and the phenylalanine. Only CDR3 DNA remains: 51 bases, in frame from the first base. The trim is 0 bases for V and 4 bases for J, with a gap of 16 bases between the germline ends.

The data originate from a study of shared clonotypes between healthy human individuals (dated by TCRdb to 2019 to 2021). For the wider study: A couple of women and a few men aged 18 to 49 years were included in the cohort. For each donor, CD4 naive and CD4 memory were each run on three plates, CD8 naive on two plates, and CD8 memory on one plate. To estimate repertoire size and how much clonotypes are shared between individuals, the study performed deep sequencing of blood TCR repertoires from a handful of healthy adults. Different laboratories and diverse techniques were used to prepare libraries and sequence TCR repertoires, to increase sequencing depth and limit assay-specific biases. Per donor, leukapheresis produced somewhere between about 0.94 and 9 billion PBMCs.

The paper's findings and limits, for the study overall: Because the study included a small number of donors, the genetic and exposure-history diversity represented was limited. Larger estimated clonotype richness was generally found for naive subsets than for memory subsets. Approximately 5% of naive CD4, more than 3% of naive CD8, around 2.3% of memory CD4, and 0.35% to 0.5% of memory CD8 clonotypes were shared across several donors. Compared with non-shared clonotypes, clonotypes shared by all four sorted-subset donors had higher generation probabilities. Pairwise subsampling led to the expectation that sequencing depth would affect the degree of clonotype sharing among donors. Rarefaction of sorted-subset datasets indicated incomplete sequencing despite the large sequencing depth. Sampling was restricted to blood, and TCR repertoires in tissue are likely to differ from TCR repertoires in blood.

This sequence was found in a man aged 18 to 29 in good health. Some clones in this sample may be carry-over from other donors' samples. The rearrangement combines TRBV5-1 with TRBJ1-4; D gene: possibly TRBD1, on 6 matching bases. Sequenced sample: memory CD4+ T cells from PBMCs. This specimen's cell subset or site label, per the study, means: CD45RA-negative fraction. Here the CDR3 is given as CASSLEGRGSNNEKLFF. The nucleotides are TGCGCCAGCAGCTTGGAAGGCAGGGGATCCAATAATGAAAAACTGTTTTTT. When the CDR3 is completed using the reference TRBV5-1 and TRBJ1-4 genes on either side, the full variable domain is KAGVTQTPRYLIKTRGQQVTLSCSPISGHRSVSWYQQTPGQGLQFLFEYFSETQRNKGNFPGRFSGRQFSNSRSEMNVSTLELGDSALYLCASSLEGRGSNNEKLFFGSGTQLSVL.